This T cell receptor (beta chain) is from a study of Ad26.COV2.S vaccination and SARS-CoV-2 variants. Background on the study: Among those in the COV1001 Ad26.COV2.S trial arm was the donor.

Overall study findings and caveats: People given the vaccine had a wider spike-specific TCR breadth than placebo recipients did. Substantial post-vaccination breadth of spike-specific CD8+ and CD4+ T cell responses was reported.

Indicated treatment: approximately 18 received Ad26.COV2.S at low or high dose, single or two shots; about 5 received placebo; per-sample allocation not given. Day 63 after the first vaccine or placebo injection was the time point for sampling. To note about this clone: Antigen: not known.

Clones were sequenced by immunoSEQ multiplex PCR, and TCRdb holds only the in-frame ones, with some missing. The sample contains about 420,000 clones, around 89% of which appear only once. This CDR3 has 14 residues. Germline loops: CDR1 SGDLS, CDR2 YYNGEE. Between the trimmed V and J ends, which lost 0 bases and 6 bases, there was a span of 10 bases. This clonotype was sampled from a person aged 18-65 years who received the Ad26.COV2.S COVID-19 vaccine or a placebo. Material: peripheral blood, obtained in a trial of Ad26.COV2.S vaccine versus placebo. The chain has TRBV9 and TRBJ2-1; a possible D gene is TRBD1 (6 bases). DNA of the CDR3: TGTGCCAGCAGCGTAGATACAGGGAGCAATGAGCAGTTCTTC. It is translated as CASSVDTGSNEQFF. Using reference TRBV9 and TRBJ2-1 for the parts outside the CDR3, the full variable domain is DSGVTQTPKHLITATGQRVTLRCSPRSGDLSVYWYQQSLDQGLQFLIQYYNGEERAKGNILERFSAQQFPDLHSELNLSSLELGDSALYFCASSVDTGSNEQFFGPGTRLTVL.